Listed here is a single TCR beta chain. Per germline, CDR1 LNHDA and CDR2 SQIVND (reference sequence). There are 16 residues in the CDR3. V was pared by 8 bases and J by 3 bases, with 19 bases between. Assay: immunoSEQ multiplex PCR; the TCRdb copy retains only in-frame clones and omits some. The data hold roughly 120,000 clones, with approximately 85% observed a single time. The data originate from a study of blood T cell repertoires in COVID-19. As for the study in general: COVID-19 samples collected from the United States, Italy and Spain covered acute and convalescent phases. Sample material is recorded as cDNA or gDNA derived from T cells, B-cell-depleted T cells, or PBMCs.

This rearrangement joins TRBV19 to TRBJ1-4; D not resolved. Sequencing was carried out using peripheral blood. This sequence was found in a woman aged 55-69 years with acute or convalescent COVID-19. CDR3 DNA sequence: TGTGCCAGTGCCGGGATATACTCAGCGGCTAATGAAAAACTGTTTTTT. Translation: CASAGIYSAANEKLFF.